What follows are 14 T cell receptor beta chains derived from one specimen sequenced in a study of T cells in Graves' hyperthyroidism and ophthalmopathy. Regions amplified from RNA transcripts were the TCR beta CDR3 regions. TCR CDR3 underwent first-round RT-PCR with the HTBI primer set. TCRdb re-called the multiplex PCR reads through MiXCR, storing one row per CDR3 protein. The sample holds approximately 600,000 distinct CDR3 sequences, around 20% seen once. The sample taken for sequencing was blood. These receptors were obtained from a man in his thirties or forties with Graves' ophthalmopathy.

The J gene is TRBJ2-7, the V gene TRBV27; TRBD2 aligns across 9 bases. The CDR3 length is 16 residues. V lost 3 bases, J lost 1 base, and 7 bases stayed unmatched. Germline-derived CDR1 and CDR2 are MNHEY and SMNVEV (reference sequence). CDR3 coding DNA: TGTGCCAGCAGTTTGACTAGCGGCACTAGATCCTACGAGCAGTACTTC. Its protein is CASSLTSGTRSYEQYF.

V and J are TRBV7-9 and TRBJ2-1, with 7 bases aligning to TRBD2. The J call may not be correct, given that the DNA end is closer to TRBJ2-7. CDR1 SEHNR and CDR2 FQNEAQ come from the germline V gene (reference sequence). The CDR3 totals 17 residues. CDR3 residues: CASSPGGGLSSYNEQYF. The CDR3 coding sequence is TGTGCCAGCAGCCCTGGGGGGGGTTTAAGCTCCTACAATGAGCAGTACTTC.

The chain employs TRBV29-1 and TRBJ1-1; no clear D. Trimming took off 4 bases at V and 5 bases at J, with 17 bases between the two ends. Germline V lookup: CDR1 SQVTM, CDR2 ANQGSEA. The CDR3 extends over 14 amino acids. CDR3 in amino acids: CSVGTRVSPTEAFF. CDR3 DNA sequence: TGCAGCGTTGGAACAAGGGTATCGCCGACTGAAGCTTTCTTT.

This clonotype was seen at least ten times. The chain joins TRBV20-1 to TRBJ2-1; 10 nucleotides agree with TRBD2. This CDR3 contains 17 residues. The ends lost 1 base at V and 7 bases at J; junction bases unmatched: 13. CDR1 is DFQATT, CDR2 SNEGSKA, per germline (reference sequence). CDR3 nucleotides: TGCAGTGCTAGAGGCCTCTATAGCGGGAGGTCTCTTAATGAGCAGTTCTTC. This translates into CSARGLYSGRSLNEQFF.

This chain joins TRBV6-5 and TRBJ2-5; D may be TRBD2 (5 bases). V was pared by 0 bases and J by 1 base, with 9 bases between. Germline CDR1 reads MNHEY; CDR2 reads SVGAGI. The CDR3 spans 15 residues. CDR3 nucleotides: TGTGCCAGCAGTTACTCTCCCAGCGGCCAAGAGACCCAGTACTTC. Translating it yields CASSYSPSGQETQYF.

This clonotype was seen only a few times. The chain's CDR3 is CAISTLTGKSYEQYF. In nucleotides, the CDR3 is TGTGCCATCAGCACTCTGACAGGGAAATCCTACGAGCAGTACTTC. The rearrangement joins TRBV10-3 to TRBJ2-7; 7 nucleotides agree with TRBD1. The CDR3 totals 15 residues. The J segment lost 1 base and the V segment lost 6 bases, leaving 9 bases of the junction unmatched. The germline gives CDR1 ENHRY, CDR2 SYGVKD.

The chain recombines TRBV2 with TRBJ1-4; D is uncertain. The length of the CDR3 is 14 residues. CDR1 SNHLY and CDR2 FYNNEI come from the germline V gene. V was shortened by 6 bases and J by 0 bases, with 8 bases between the two germline ends. The CDR3 DNA follows: TGTGCCAGCAGGCGGAGTGCAACTAATGAAAAACTGTTTTTT. Translation: CASRRSATNEKLFF.

The V gene is TRBV5-1, the J gene TRBJ2-1, with TRBD1 identical over 10 bases. V gave up 4 bases and J gave up 8 bases; unmatched junction bases: 9. The CDR3 runs 15 residues. The germline CDR1 and CDR2 sequences are SGHRS and YFSETQ. The CDR3 DNA sequence: TGCGCCAGCAGCCGAACCGGGACAGGGGTCGATGAGCAGTTCTTC. Its protein product is CASSRTGTGVDEQFF.

This clonotype was observed a handful of times. The rearrangement uses TRBV2 and TRBJ2-3; 8 bases agree with TRBD2. The CDR3 length is 13 residues. Germline assignment: CDR1 SNHLY and CDR2 FYNNEI. Unmatched junction bases numbered 2, after V lost 8 bases and J lost 1 base. This CDR3 is CASLAGRTDTQYF. Written as DNA, the CDR3 is TGTGCCAGCTTAGCGGGGCGCACAGATACGCAGTATTTT.

This sequence joins TRBV7-2 and TRBJ2-3; D is uncertain. CDR1 and CDR2 (germline): SGHTA, FQGNSA. Trimming took off 6 bases at V and 5 bases at J, with 9 bases between the two ends. This CDR3 is 12 amino acids long. The CDR3 sequence: CASSLARDTQYF. CDR3 DNA sequence: TGTGCCAGCAGTCTGGCGAGAGATACGCAGTATTTT. Combining the CDR3 with reference TRBV7-2 and TRBJ2-3 gives the whole variable domain GAGVSQSPSNKVTEKGKDVELRCDPISGHTALYWYRQSLGQGLEFLIYFQGNSAPDKSGLPSDRFSAERTGGSVSTLTIQRTQQEDSAVYLCASSLARDTQYFGPGTRLTVL.

V gene TRBV7-8 combines with J gene TRBJ2-3, with a weak D call TRBD1 (5 bases). Trimming pared 0 bases from V and 2 bases from J, leaving 12 bases between. The CDR3 is made up of 16 amino acids. CDR1 is SGHVS and CDR2 is FQNEAQ in the germline V gene. This CDR3 is CASSLAPRGDTDTQYF. The CDR3 nucleotides are TGTGCCAGCAGCTTAGCGCCTAGGGGCGACACAGATACGCAGTATTTT.

This clonotype was seen many times. The gene calls are TRBV20-1 and TRBJ1-5; 7 positions agree with TRBD1. Germline CDR1 DFQATT, CDR2 SNEGSKA (reference sequence). This CDR3 has 13 residues. The junction had 8 bases not matched to a gene; V was cut back by 6 bases and J by 6 bases. The CDR3 here is CSAGAGGGQPQHF. In DNA, the CDR3 is TGCAGTGCGGGAGCAGGGGGTGGTCAGCCCCAGCATTTT.

V gene TRBV6-1 combines with J gene TRBJ2-2; the match to TRBD1 covers 11 bases. J lost 5 bases, V lost 2 bases, and 4 bases had no gene match. CDR3 length equals 16 residues. CDR1 is MNHNS, CDR2 SASEGT, per germline. CDR3 region: CASSERTGGQTGELFF. As DNA, the CDR3 is TGTGCCAGCAGTGAACGGACAGGGGGCCAAACCGGGGAGCTGTTTTTT.

With respect to this clonotype: The junction departs from germline at one end; a sequencing error may be responsible. The V gene is TRBV2, the J gene TRBJ2-1, with 14 bases identical to TRBD2. The germline V gene encodes CDR1 SNHLY and CDR2 FYNNEI. The CDR3 has 21 amino acids. The CDR3 region is CASSEALRGTSGSAVYDEQFF. CDR3 coding DNA: TGTGCCAGCAGTGAAGCGCTTCGAGGGACTAGCGGGAGTGCAGTCTACGATGAGCAGTTCTTC.